Below, one T cell receptor beta chain is given with its context. Its antigen is currently unknown. This may be a read error: a much more frequent sequence differs by one nucleotide. To make TCR beta libraries, researchers used iRepertoire HTBI primers and Arm-PCR of CDR3 regions. One entry per CDR3 protein results from TCRdb running MiXCR on the multiplex PCR reads. This table has 550,000 to 600,000 distinct CDR3 sequences, about 15% appearing once. CDR1 is SEHNR, CDR2 FQNEAQ, per germline (reference sequence). V dropped 3 bases and J dropped 5 bases, with 10 bases sitting between them. The CDR3 runs to 13 residues. These data originate in a study of regulatory T cells in long-lasting Graves disease. Overall study findings and caveats: Examination was confined to peripheral blood, excluding thyroid tissue.

Time point noted: newly diagnosed GD, antithyroid drugs for less than 3 months. PBMC RNA served as the TCR library source. These data are also associated with another study on T cells in Graves' hyperthyroidism and ophthalmopathy. That report notes: Most thyroid clonotypes expanded above 0.001 appeared in blood too. The model anticipated ophthalmopathy a median around 6 months pre-onset.

The sample was peripheral blood mononuclear cells (PBMCs), taken at new diagnosis, from a patient treated with antithyroid drugs. The TCR comes from a young man with Graves disease. The chain combines TRBV7-9 with TRBJ1-1; D ambiguous. Here the CDR3 DNA reads TGTGCCAGCAGCTTCTCCGCGGGGACTGAAGCTTTCTTT. This sequence encodes CASSFSAGTEAFF.